This T cell receptor (beta chain) was documented in a study of OX40 agonist ivuxolimab in advanced cancers. Study-wide background: The dose-escalation cohort had hepatocellular carcinoma, melanoma, renal cell or head and neck cancer.

A remark on this clone: The antigen is unknown.

TCRdb keeps only in-frame clones here, not all; method: immunoSEQ multiplex PCR. The sample has nearly 65,000 clones; around 93% are singletons. Findings and limits, study-wide: At 0.1 to 3.0 mg/kg and by week 6, clonal expansion occurred in CD4+ and CD8+ blood T cells. The study found that CD8+ T cells averaged more expanded clones than CD4+.

V lost 7 bases, J lost 2 bases, and 9 bases lay in between. Germline CDR1 reads SNHLY; CDR2 reads FYNNEI. The CDR3 sequence is 13 residues long. The sequencing here drew on CD4+ or CD8+ T cells sorted from blood, taken in a trial of the OX40 agonist ivuxolimab. This sequence originates from an adult with an advanced solid tumor such as melanoma, head and neck, liver or kidney cancer. The chain links TRBV2 to TRBJ1-5; possibly TRBD1 for D (6 bases). In DNA, the CDR3 is TGTGCCAGCATGGGGGGCCGCAATCAGCCCCAGCATTTT. It encodes CASMGGRNQPQHF.